This paragraph covers one TCR beta chain sequence. Its antigen is unknown. Method: immunoSEQ multiplex PCR; TCRdb's copy keeps in-frame clones and lacks some. The data show roughly 30,000 clones, roughly 80% seen once. The sample's time point: cycle 4 day 1 (C4D1), after five to seven weeks of nivolumab. All patients relapsed after autologous stem cell transplantation, and brentuximab vedotin exposure varied. Isolation of CD4+ T cells from thawed PBMCs was performed by magnetic negative selection. This entry belongs to a study of PD-1 blockade in classical Hodgkin lymphoma. The CDR3 spans 14 residues. Germline V lookup: CDR1 SGDLS, CDR2 YYNGEE. V was shortened by 0 bases and J by 4 bases, with 7 bases between the two germline ends. Study outcomes and limitations: TCR diversity rose significantly by C4D1 in CD4+ but not CD8+ cells. Reported findings placed baseline TCR diversity lower in newly diagnosed patients (compared with healthy donors).

This sequence was found in a human donor with classical Hodgkin lymphoma. V usage is TRBV9 and J usage is TRBJ2-2; D assignment may be TRBD1 or TRBD2 (5 bases each). The sequenced sample was CD4+ T cells from blood, obtained before the fourth cycle of nivolumab. CDR3 sequence reads: CASSVAGATGELFF. In DNA form, the CDR3 reads TGTGCCAGCAGCGTAGCCGGGGCCACCGGGGAGCTGTTTTTT.